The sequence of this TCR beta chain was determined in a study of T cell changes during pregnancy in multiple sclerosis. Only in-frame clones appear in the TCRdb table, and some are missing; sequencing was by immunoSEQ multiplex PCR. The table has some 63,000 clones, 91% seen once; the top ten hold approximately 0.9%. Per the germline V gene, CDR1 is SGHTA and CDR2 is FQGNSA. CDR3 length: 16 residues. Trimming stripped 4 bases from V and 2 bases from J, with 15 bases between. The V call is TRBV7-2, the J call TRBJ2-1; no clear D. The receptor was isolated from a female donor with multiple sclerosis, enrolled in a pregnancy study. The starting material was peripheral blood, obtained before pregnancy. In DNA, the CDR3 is TGTGCCAGCAGCTACATAGCCCGCCGCCCCTACAATGAGCAGTTCTTC. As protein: CASSYIARRPYNEQFF. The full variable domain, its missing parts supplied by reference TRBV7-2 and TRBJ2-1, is GAGVSQSPSNKVTEKGKDVELRCDPISGHTALYWYRQSLGQGLEFLIYFQGNSAPDKSGLPSDRFSAERTGGSVSTLTIQRTQQEDSAVYLCASSYIARRPYNEQFFGPGTRLTVL.